This TCR beta chain originates from a study of vaccination and CD4 T cells after COVID-19. Indicated treatment: approximately nine-day PBMC culture with coronavirus spike peptide pools or control peptides (ViraFEST assay). These CD4+ T cells came from roughly eleven-day cultures by negative selection. The Oncomine TCR Beta short-read assay was what sequenced the DNA obtained from cultured CD4+ T cells. Each CDR3 protein gets one entry after TCRdb re-called the PCR reads with MiXCR. This table has 20,000 or so distinct CDR3 sequences, about 60% appearing once. Comments on this clonotype: Its antigen remains unidentified.

The sample taken for sequencing was CD4+ T cells from blood, cultured in vitro. This TCR came from a human donor who had recovered from COVID-19.

The CDR3 reads CSATFTDTQYF. Here the CDR3 DNA reads TGCAGTGCTACCTTCACAGATACGCAGTATTTT. The chain employs TRBV20-1 and TRBJ2-3; D not resolved. Germline V gene lookup returns CDR1 DFQATT and CDR2 SNEGSKA (reference sequence). The CDR3 totals 11 residues. The germline V and J ends were trimmed by 4 bases and 2 bases, with 4 bases remaining between them.